A single TCR beta chain is shown here with its context. Its specificity is unknown. This entry comes from a study of graft-versus-host responses after intestinal transplantation. Looking at the study overall: Recipients uniformly received anti-thymocyte globulin induction, followed by tacrolimus and steroids for around 3 years. Study-level results: Recipient-marrow GvH clones were detected, some having first appeared in ileum or blood. Circulating GvH clone levels at their peak were associated with HvG declines (early post-transplant). Subjects displaying graft-donor T cell macrochimerism possessed elevated graft-versus-host to host-versus-graft clonal ratios inside allografts.

The CDR3 loop spans 19 amino acids. The germline gives CDR1 MNHEY, CDR2 SMNVEV (reference sequence). With 5 bases clipped from V and 2 bases from J, the junction kept 12 bases outside the gene matches. Some clones are missing from TCRdb's copy, which holds only in-frame ones; the method was immunoSEQ multiplex PCR. The sample has approximately 85,000 clones, approximately 92% seen once. The V gene is TRBV27, the J gene TRBJ2-1; 13 positions agree with TRBD2. Sequencing was performed on unstimulated CD8+ T cells sorted from spleen or lymph node cells, taken before transplant. This TCR derives from a human donor who was the organ donor for an intestinal transplant. The CDR3 DNA is TGTGCCAGCAGTACATTGACTAGCGGGGGGAAAAACACCTACAATGAGCAGTTCTTC. Encoded protein: CASSTLTSGGKNTYNEQFF.